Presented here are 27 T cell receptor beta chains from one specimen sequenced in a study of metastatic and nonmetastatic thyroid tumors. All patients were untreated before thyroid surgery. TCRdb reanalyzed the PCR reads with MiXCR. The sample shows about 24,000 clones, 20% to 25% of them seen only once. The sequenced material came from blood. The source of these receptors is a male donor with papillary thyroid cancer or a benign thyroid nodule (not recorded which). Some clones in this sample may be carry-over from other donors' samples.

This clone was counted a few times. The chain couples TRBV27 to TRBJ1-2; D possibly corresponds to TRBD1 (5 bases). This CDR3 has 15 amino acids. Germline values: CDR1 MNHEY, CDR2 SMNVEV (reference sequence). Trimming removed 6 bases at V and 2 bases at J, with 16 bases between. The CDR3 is CASRLSKGPNYGYTF. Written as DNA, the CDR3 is TGTGCCAGCAGGCTCTCAAAGGGACCGAACTATGGCTACACCTTC.

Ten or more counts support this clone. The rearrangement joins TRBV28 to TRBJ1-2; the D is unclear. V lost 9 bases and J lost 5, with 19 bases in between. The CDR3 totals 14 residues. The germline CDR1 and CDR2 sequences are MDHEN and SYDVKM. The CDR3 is CASLSVFTSYGYTF. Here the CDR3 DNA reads TGTGCCAGTCTCAGCGTTTTTACGTCTTATGGCTACACCTTC.

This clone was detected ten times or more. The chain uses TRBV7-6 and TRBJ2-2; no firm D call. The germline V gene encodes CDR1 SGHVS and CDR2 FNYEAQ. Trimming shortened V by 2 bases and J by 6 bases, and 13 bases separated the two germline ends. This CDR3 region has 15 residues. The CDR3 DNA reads TGTGCCAGCAGCTTATCCCGACTCGTCCCCGGGGAGCTGTTTTTT. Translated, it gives CASSLSRLVPGELFF.

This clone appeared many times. The CDR3 loop is CASSLSSYDNEQFF. The CDR3, as DNA: TGTGCCAGCAGTTTATCGTCGTATGACAATGAGCAGTTCTTC. The gene calls are TRBV27 and TRBJ2-1; D uncertain. Per germline, CDR1 MNHEY and CDR2 SMNVEV (reference sequence). V was clipped by 0 bases and J by 5 bases, with 8 bases between them. The CDR3 runs to 14 residues.

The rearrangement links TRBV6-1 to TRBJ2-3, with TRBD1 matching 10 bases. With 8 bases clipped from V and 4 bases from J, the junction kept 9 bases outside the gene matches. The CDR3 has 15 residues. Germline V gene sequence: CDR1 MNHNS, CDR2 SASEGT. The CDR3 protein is CASLPGTGAADTQYF. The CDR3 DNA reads TGTGCCAGCCTCCCCGGGACAGGGGCGGCAGATACGCAGTATTTT.

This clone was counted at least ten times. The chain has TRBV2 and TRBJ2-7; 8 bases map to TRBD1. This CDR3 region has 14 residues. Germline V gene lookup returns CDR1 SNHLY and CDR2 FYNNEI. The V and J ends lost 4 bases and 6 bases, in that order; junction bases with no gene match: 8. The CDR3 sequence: CASSGPGQDSEQYF. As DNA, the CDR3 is TGTGCCAGCAGTGGACCGGGACAGGACTCCGAGCAGTACTTC.

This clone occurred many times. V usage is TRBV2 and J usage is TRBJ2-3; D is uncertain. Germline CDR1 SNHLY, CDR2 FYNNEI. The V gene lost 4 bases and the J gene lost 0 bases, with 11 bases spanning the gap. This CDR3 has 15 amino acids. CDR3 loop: CASSAVRSSTDTQYF. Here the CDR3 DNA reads TGTGCCAGCAGTGCCGTGCGGAGTAGCACAGATACGCAGTATTTT.

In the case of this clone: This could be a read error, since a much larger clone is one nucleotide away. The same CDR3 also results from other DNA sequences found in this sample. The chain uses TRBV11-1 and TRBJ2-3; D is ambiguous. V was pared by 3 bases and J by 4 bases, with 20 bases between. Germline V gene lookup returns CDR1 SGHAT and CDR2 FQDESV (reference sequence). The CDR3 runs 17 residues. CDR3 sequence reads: CASSFPGGRAPADTQYF. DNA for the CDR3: TGTGCCAGCAGCTTCCCTGGCGGTAGGGCCCCGGCAGATACGCAGTATTTT.

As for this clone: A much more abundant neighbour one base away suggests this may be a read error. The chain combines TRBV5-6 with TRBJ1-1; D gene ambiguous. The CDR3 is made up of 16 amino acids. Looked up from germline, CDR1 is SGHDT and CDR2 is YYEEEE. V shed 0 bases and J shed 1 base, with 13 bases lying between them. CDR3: CASSLDCTPSNTEAFF. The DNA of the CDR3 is TGTGCCAGCAGCTTGGATTGTACACCTTCGAACACTGAAGCTTTCTTT. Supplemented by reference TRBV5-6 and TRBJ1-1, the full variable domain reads DAGVTQSPTHLIKTRGQQVTLRCSPKSGHDTVSWYQQALGQGPQFIFQYYEEEERQRGNFPDRFSGHQFPNYSSELNVNALLLGDSALYLCASSLDCTPSNTEAFFGQGTRLTVV.

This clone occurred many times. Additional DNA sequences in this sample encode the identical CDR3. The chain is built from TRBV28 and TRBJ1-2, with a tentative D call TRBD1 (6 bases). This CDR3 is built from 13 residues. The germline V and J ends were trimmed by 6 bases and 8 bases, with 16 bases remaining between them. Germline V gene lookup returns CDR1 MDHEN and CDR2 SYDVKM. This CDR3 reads CASSLRGAGGYTF. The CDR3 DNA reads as TGTGCCAGCAGCTTGAGGGGGGCGGGGGGCTACACCTTC.

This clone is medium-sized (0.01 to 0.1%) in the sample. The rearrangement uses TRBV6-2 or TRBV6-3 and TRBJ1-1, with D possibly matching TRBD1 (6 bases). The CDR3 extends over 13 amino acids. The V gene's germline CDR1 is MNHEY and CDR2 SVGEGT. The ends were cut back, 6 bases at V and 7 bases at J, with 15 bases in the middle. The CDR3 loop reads CASRQGPVFEAFF. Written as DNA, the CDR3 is TGTGCCAGCAGACAGGGCCCAGTATTTGAAGCTTTCTTT.

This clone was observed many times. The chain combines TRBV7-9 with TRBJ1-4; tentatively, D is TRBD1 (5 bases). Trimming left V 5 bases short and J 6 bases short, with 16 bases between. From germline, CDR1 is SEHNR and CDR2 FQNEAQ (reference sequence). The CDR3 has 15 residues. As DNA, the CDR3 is TGTGCCAGCAGCGGTAGTGGGGGGGGAGATGAAAAACTGTTTTTT. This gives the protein CASSGSGGGDEKLFF.

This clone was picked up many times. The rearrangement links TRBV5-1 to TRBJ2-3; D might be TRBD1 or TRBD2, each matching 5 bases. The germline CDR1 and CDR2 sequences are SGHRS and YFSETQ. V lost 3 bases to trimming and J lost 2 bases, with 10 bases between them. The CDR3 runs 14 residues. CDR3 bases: TGCGCCAGCAGCTCAGGGACGTACACAGATACGCAGTATTTT. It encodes CASSSGTYTDTQYF.

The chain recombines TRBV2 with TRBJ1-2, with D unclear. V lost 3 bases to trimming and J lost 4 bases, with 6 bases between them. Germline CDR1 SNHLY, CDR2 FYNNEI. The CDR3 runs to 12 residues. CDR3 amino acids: CASSESSYGYTF. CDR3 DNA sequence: TGTGCCAGCAGTGAGTCCAGCTATGGCTACACCTTC.

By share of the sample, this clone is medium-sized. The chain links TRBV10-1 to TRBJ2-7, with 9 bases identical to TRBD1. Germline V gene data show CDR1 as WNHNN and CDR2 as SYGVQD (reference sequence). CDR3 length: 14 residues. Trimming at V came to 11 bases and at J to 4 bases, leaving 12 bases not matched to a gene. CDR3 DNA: TGCGCCGTCTATCAGGGACAGGGCATTTACGAGCAGTACTTC. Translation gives CAVYQGQGIYEQYF.

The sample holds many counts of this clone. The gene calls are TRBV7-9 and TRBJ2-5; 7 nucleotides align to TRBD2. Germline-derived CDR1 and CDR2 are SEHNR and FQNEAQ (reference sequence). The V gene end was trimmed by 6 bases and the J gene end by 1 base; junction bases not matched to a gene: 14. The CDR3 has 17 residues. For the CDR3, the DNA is TGTGCCAGCAGTCCAAGTACTAGCGATATTACCCAAGAGACCCAGTACTTC. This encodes CASSPSTSDITQETQYF.

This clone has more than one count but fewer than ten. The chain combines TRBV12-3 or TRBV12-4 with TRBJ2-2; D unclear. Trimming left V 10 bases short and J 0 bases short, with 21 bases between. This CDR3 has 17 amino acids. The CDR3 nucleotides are TGTGCCATCACCCAAACAATTGTACTCGCGAACACCGGGGAGCTGTTTTTT. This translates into CAITQTIVLANTGELFF.

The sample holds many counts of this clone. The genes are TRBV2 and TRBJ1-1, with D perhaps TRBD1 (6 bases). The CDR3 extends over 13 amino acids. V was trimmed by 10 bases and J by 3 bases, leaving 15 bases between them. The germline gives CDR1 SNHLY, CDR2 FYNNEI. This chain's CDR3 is CANIETGYTEAFF. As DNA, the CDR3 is TGTGCCAACATAGAGACAGGCTACACTGAAGCTTTCTTT.

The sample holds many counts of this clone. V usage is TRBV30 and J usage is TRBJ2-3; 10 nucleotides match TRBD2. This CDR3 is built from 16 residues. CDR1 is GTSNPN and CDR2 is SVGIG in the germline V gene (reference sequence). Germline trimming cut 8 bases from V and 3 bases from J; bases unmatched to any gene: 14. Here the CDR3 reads CAVTRRLAGETDTQYF. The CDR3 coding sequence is TGTGCCGTAACGCGGAGGCTAGCGGGAGAAACAGATACGCAGTATTTT.

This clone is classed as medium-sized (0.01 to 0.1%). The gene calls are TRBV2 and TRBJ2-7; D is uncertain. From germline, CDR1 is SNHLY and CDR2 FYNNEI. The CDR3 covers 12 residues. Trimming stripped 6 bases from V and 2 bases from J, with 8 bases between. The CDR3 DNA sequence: TGTGCCAGCAGCGAAACCCCCTACGAGCAGTACTTC. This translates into CASSETPYEQYF.

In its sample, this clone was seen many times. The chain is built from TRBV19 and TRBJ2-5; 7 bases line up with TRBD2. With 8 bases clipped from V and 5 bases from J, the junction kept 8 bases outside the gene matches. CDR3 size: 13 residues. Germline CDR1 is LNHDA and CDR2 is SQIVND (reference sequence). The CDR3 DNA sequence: TGTGCCAGTGATCCGGGGGGAGGGGAGACCCAGTACTTC. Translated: CASDPGGGETQYF.

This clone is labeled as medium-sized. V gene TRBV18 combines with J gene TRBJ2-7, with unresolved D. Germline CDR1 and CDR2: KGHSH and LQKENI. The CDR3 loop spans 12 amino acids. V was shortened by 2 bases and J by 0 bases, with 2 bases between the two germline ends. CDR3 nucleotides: TGTGCCAGCTCACCAAGCTCCTACGAGCAGTACTTC. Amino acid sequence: CASSPSSYEQYF.

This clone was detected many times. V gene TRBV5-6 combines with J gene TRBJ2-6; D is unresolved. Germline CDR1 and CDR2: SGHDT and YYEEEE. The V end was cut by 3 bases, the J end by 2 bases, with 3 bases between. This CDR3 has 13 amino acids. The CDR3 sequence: CASSSAGANVLTF. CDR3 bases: TGTGCCAGCAGCTCAGCTGGGGCCAACGTCCTGACTTTC.

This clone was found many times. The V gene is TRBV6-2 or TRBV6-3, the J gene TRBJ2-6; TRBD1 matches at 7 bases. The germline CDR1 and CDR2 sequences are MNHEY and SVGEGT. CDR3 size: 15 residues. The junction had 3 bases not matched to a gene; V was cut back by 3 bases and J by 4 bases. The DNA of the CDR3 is TGTGCCAGCAGTTATGGACAGGAGGGGGCCAACGTCCTGACTTTC. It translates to CASSYGQEGANVLTF.

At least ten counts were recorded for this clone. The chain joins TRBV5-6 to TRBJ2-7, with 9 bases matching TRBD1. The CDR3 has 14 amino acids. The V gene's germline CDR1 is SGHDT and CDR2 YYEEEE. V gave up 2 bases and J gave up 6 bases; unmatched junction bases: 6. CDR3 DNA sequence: TGTGCCAGCAGCTTACAGGGGGCGATTAGCGAGCAGTACTTC. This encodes CASSLQGAISEQYF.

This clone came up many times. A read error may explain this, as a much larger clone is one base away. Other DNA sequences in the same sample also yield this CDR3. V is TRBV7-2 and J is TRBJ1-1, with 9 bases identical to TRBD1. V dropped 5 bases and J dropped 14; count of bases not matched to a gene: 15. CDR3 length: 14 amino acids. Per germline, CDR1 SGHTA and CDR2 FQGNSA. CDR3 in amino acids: CASSQNRDRVGAFF. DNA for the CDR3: TGTGCCAGCAGCCAAAACCGGGACAGGGTAGGCGCCTTCTTT.

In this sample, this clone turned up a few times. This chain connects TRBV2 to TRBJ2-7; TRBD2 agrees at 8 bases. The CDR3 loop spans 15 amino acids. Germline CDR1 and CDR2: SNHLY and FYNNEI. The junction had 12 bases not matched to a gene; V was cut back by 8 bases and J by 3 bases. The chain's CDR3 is CASARTSSEIYEQYF. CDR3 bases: TGTGCCAGCGCTAGGACTAGCAGTGAGATCTACGAGCAGTACTTC.